The 25 T cell receptor beta chains below all came from one sample that was sequenced in a study of T cell changes during pregnancy in multiple sclerosis. Profiling relied on immunoSEQ multiplex PCR, and the TCRdb table lists in-frame clones only, not all of them. The sample has approximately 79,000 clones, approximately 92% seen once. The material was CD4+ T cells from peripheral blood mononuclear cells, obtained before pregnancy. The receptor set was obtained from a female donor with multiple sclerosis, enrolled in a pregnancy study.

The chain uses TRBV7-9 and TRBJ1-5; unclear D gene. Germline values: CDR1 SEHNR, CDR2 FQNEAQ (reference sequence). The length of the CDR3 is 13 residues. Trimming took off 4 bases at V and 8 bases at J, with 12 bases between the two ends. DNA of the CDR3: TGTGCCAGCAGCTCCTCGGAGACGAAGCCCCAGCATTTT. Protein: CASSSSETKPQHF.

The chain is built from TRBV19 and TRBJ1-1; D perhaps matches TRBD1 (6 bases). The CDR3 length is 14 residues. Germline-derived CDR1 and CDR2 are LNHDA and SQIVND (reference sequence). V was pared by 5 bases and J by 1 base, with 11 bases between. CDR3 nucleotides: TGTGCCAGTAGTGGATTGACAGGGAACACTGAAGCTTTCTTT. Protein: CASSGLTGNTEAFF.

The rearrangement uses TRBV7-2 and TRBJ1-4; 8 bases are a match to TRBD1. From germline, CDR1 is SGHTA and CDR2 FQGNSA. The CDR3 has 13 amino acids. Trimming at V came to 5 bases and at J to 8 bases, leaving 4 bases not matched to a gene. CDR3 residues: CASSTGGGEKLFF. In DNA form, the CDR3 reads TGTGCCAGCAGCACAGGGGGAGGAGAAAAACTGTTTTTT. The full variable domain, in which reference TRBV7-2 and TRBJ1-4 provide the parts outside the CDR3, is GAGVSQSPSNKVTEKGKDVELRCDPISGHTALYWYRQSLGQGLEFLIYFQGNSAPDKSGLPSDRFSAERTGGSVSTLTIQRTQQEDSAVYLCASSTGGGEKLFFGSGTQLSVL.

This clone was counted a single time. DNA of the CDR3: TGTGCCAGCAGTCCTACCGGGACAGGGACTGAAGCTTTCTTT. It translates to CASSPTGTGTEAFF. The rearrangement uses TRBV6-1 and TRBJ1-1; 9 bases match TRBD1. The V segment lost 5 bases and the J segment 5 bases; nucleotides outside the gene matches: 6. The germline V gene has CDR1 MNHNS and CDR2 SASEGT. CDR3 length equals 14 residues.

This chain connects TRBV19 to TRBJ1-1, with TRBD1 as a possible D gene (6 bases). Germline V lookup: CDR1 LNHDA, CDR2 SQIVND (reference sequence). Trimming shortened V by 6 bases and J by 4 bases, and 12 bases separated the two germline ends. The CDR3 runs to 13 residues. The CDR3 here is CASSGQWGTEAFF. CDR3 in DNA: TGTGCCAGTAGCGGACAGTGGGGCACTGAAGCTTTCTTT.

V usage is TRBV18 and J usage is TRBJ2-2; a possible D gene is TRBD2 (6 bases). The CDR3 is 16 residues long. The V end lost 4 bases, the J end lost 7 bases, and 19 bases lay between the germline ends. Germline V lookup: CDR1 KGHSH, CDR2 LQKENI. CDR3 DNA sequence: TGTGCCAGCTCACGCCGGGACTTAGGCTTACACGGGGAGCTGTTTTTT. Protein sequence: CASSRRDLGLHGELFF.

This sequence joins TRBV5-4 and TRBJ2-1; 14 bases match TRBD2. V lost 4 bases and J lost 7; bases outside the gene matches: 7. The CDR3 consists of 16 residues. Germline V CDR1 and CDR2: SGHNT, YYREEE (reference sequence). CDR3 sequence (DNA): TGTGCCAGCAGCCCCGGGACTAGCGGGAGTTGGAATGAGCAGTTCTTC. It yields the protein CASSPGTSGSWNEQFF. Filled out from reference TRBV5-4 and TRBJ2-1, the complete variable domain reads ETGVTQSPTHLIKTRGQQVTLRCSSQSGHNTVSWYQQALGQGPQFIFQYYREEENGRGNFPPRFSGLQFPNYSSELNVNALELDDSALYLCASSPGTSGSWNEQFFGPGTRLTVL.

The chain links TRBV28 to TRBJ1-5, with D perhaps TRBD1 (6 bases). CDR3 length equals 14 residues. CDR1 is MDHEN, CDR2 SYDVKM, per germline. The V and J ends lost 2 bases and 7 bases respectively, with 12 bases between them. CDR3 in DNA: TGTGCCAGCAGTTTACGGCAGGGGCAACAGCCCCAGCATTTT. It specifies CASSLRQGQQPQHF.

V and J are TRBV11-2 and TRBJ1-4; D gene unclear. The V gene's germline CDR1 is SGHAT and CDR2 FQNNGV. V was trimmed by 0 bases and J by 11 bases, leaving 19 bases between them. The CDR3 has 16 residues. The chain's CDR3 is CASSLDPSGLGRKLFF. The CDR3 DNA reads TGTGCCAGCAGCTTAGATCCGTCGGGTCTCGGGAGGAAACTGTTTTTT. Combining the CDR3 with reference TRBV11-2 and TRBJ1-4 gives the whole variable domain EAGVAQSPRYKIIEKRQSVAFWCNPISGHATLYWYQQILGQGPKLLIQFQNNGVVDDSQLPKDRFSAERLKGVDSTLKIQPAKLEDSAVYLCASSLDPSGLGRKLFFGSGTQLSVL.

The CDR3 region is CASSAAGGGLYNEQFF. CDR3 sequence (DNA): TGTGCCAGCAGCGCGGCCGGAGGGGGCCTCTACAATGAGCAGTTCTTC. The rearrangement joins TRBV9 to TRBJ2-1; D is perhaps TRBD1 (7 bases). Germline V lookup: CDR1 SGDLS, CDR2 YYNGEE. V gave up 3 bases and J gave up 3 bases, with 16 bases separating them. This CDR3 is 16 amino acids long. Filled out from reference TRBV9 and TRBJ2-1, the complete variable domain reads DSGVTQTPKHLITATGQRVTLRCSPRSGDLSVYWYQQSLDQGLQFLIQYYNGEERAKGNILERFSAQQFPDLHSELNLSSLELGDSALYFCASSAAGGGLYNEQFFGPGTRLTVL.

For the CDR3, the DNA is TGTGCCAGCAGTGTATTTGCCGAACTGGGCCGGTTCTTC. Residues: CASSVFAELGRFF. The chain recombines TRBV2 with TRBJ2-1; no clear D gene. This CDR3 contains 13 residues. The V end lost 4 bases, the J end lost 15 bases, and 19 bases lay between the germline ends. Germline V lookup: CDR1 SNHLY, CDR2 FYNNEI.

This clone was recorded once. The rearrangement joins TRBV18 to TRBJ2-2; the D gene is possibly TRBD2 (5 bases). This CDR3 has 14 amino acids. Trimming removed 3 bases from V and 5 bases from J, with 10 bases in between. CDR1 is KGHSH, CDR2 LQKENI, per germline. CDR3 coding DNA: TGTGCCAGCTCACCCCCTTCGGGGACCGGGGAGCTGTTTTTT. Residues: CASSPPSGTGELFF.

The chain couples TRBV5-6 to TRBJ2-2; 9 bases match TRBD1. CDR1 and CDR2 from the germline V gene are SGHDT and YYEEEE. This CDR3 spans 15 amino acids. Losses at the gene ends were 4 bases for V and 4 bases for J; bases not matched to a gene: 5. The CDR3 loop reads CASSRTGGGTGELFF. Here the CDR3 DNA reads TGTGCCAGCAGCCGAACAGGGGGCGGCACCGGGGAGCTGTTTTTT.

The V and J genes are TRBV5-8 and TRBJ1-5; D not resolved. CDR1 SGHTS and CDR2 YDEGEE come from the germline V gene. Trimming pared 0 bases from V and 3 bases from J, leaving 10 bases between. This CDR3 comprises 15 residues. Here the CDR3 reads CASSLVAGSNQPQHF. DNA of the CDR3: TGTGCCAGCAGCTTGGTCGCGGGATCCAATCAGCCCCAGCATTTT.

The chain has TRBV19 and TRBJ2-7, with D tentatively TRBD2 (5 bases). This CDR3 has 12 amino acids. Germline CDR1 reads LNHDA; CDR2 reads SQIVND (reference sequence). V shed 5 bases and J shed 3 bases, with 8 bases lying between them. In nucleotides, the CDR3 is TGTGCCAGTAGTTCGGGGTTCTACGAGCAGTACTTC. This gives the protein CASSSGFYEQYF.

The V call is TRBV28, the J call TRBJ1-4; TRBD1 agrees at 9 bases. J was trimmed by 5 bases and V by 4 bases; bases with no gene match: 2. Germline CDR1 MDHEN, CDR2 SYDVKM. The CDR3 has 14 residues. The CDR3 loop is CASSWDRVNEKLFF. CDR3 coding DNA: TGTGCCAGCAGTTGGGACAGGGTAAATGAAAAACTGTTTTTT.

The V gene is TRBV27, the J gene TRBJ2-5; D might be TRBD1 (5 bases). The V gene lost 5 bases and the J gene lost 5 bases, with 18 bases spanning the gap. Germline lookup yields CDR1 MNHEY and CDR2 SMNVEV (reference sequence). The CDR3 runs 15 residues. The CDR3 sequence is CASSLTMGLRETQYF. The CDR3 coding sequence is TGTGCCAGCAGTCTCACCATGGGGCTAAGGGAGACCCAGTACTTC.

Only one count was recorded for this clone. V gene TRBV30 combines with J gene TRBJ2-5; TRBD2 matches at 9 bases. V was clipped by 0 bases and J by 5 bases; unmatched bases: 7. The CDR3 totals 15 residues. Per germline, CDR1 GTSNPN and CDR2 SVGIG (reference sequence). The CDR3 region has the DNA TGTGCCTGGAGTGTAAGAGCGGGAGGAGGGGAGACCCAGTACTTC. It encodes CAWSVRAGGGETQYF.

The chain carries TRBV30 and TRBJ2-7, with 10 bases that match TRBD1. CDR3 size: 15 residues. J lost 0 bases, V lost 3 bases, and 5 bases had no gene match. CDR1 is GTSNPN, CDR2 SVGIG, per germline (reference sequence). The CDR3 is CAWRRDRGSSYEQYF. The CDR3 DNA is TGTGCCTGGAGACGGGACAGGGGAAGCTCCTACGAGCAGTACTTC.

The rearrangement links TRBV6-6 to TRBJ2-7; TRBD2 might be the D (6 bases). CDR1 and CDR2 from the germline V gene are MNHNY and SVGAGI (reference sequence). The CDR3 spans 15 residues. Trimming stripped 7 bases from V and 0 bases from J, with 16 bases between. The CDR3: CASTASGSSSYEQYF. CDR3 nucleotides: TGTGCCAGCACCGCAAGCGGGTCGAGCTCCTACGAGCAGTACTTC.

This clone has only a few counts. This chain joins TRBV10-3 and TRBJ2-2; the D gene is possibly TRBD1 (5 bases). From germline, CDR1 is ENHRY and CDR2 SYGVKD. There are 15 residues in the CDR3. The V gene lost 6 bases and the J gene lost 2 bases, with 13 bases spanning the gap. The CDR3 nucleotides are TGTGCCATCAGGGGGCGAGCCAATAACACCGGGGAGCTGTTTTTT. This translates into CAIRGRANNTGELFF.

The chain couples TRBV25-1 to TRBJ2-2; 8 bases match TRBD1. CDR1 and CDR2 (germline): MGHDK, SYGVNS. V lost 7 bases and J lost 6; bases outside the gene matches: 10. The CDR3 consists of 15 residues. The CDR3 loop is CASTPPGGWAGELFF. CDR3 DNA sequence: TGTGCCAGCACCCCCCCAGGGGGCTGGGCCGGGGAGCTGTTTTTT.

The chain uses TRBV10-3 and TRBJ1-2; possibly TRBD1 for D (6 bases). This CDR3 spans 13 amino acids. Germline V gene data show CDR1 as ENHRY and CDR2 as SYGVKD. V was pared by 6 bases and J by 9 bases, with 17 bases between. Here the CDR3 reads CAIRAQGVGSYTF. Written as DNA, the CDR3 is TGTGCCATCAGAGCACAGGGTGTCGGTAGCTACACCTTC.

The V call is TRBV2, the J call TRBJ2-7; D is uncertain. V was cut by 3 bases and J by 4 bases, with 4 bases left in between. The CDR3 contains 11 residues. The germline gives CDR1 SNHLY, CDR2 FYNNEI. Here the CDR3 reads CASSELYEQYF. The CDR3 nucleotides read TGTGCCAGCAGTGAGCTATACGAGCAGTACTTC.

The count of this clone is one. This chain uses TRBV7-9 with TRBJ1-2; 7 bases agree with TRBD1. Germline CDR1 and CDR2: SEHNR and FQNEAQ (reference sequence). The CDR3 is made up of 16 amino acids. The V segment lost 3 bases and the J segment 0 bases; nucleotides outside the gene matches: 7. The DNA of the CDR3 is TGTGCCAGCAGCTTCCATACAGGGGCTGCTAACTATGGCTACACCTTC. This gives the protein CASSFHTGAANYGYTF.